The 13 T cell receptor beta chains below were found in one sample sequenced in a study of T cell repertoires in cytomegalovirus infection. Their cognate antigens are unknown. TCRdb called the reads again in MiXCR, with one record for every CDR3 protein. The sample holds 650,000 to 900,000 distinct CDR3 sequences, roughly 29% seen once. The starting material was cultured CD8+ T cells from PBMCs, obtained from culture after CMV antigen stimulation. The receptors here all came from a human donor in good health (CMV status not recorded). Some clones in this sample may be carry-over from other donors' samples.

The V and J genes are TRBV20-1 and TRBJ1-4; D unresolved. The CDR3 has 14 residues. The germline V gene encodes CDR1 DFQATT and CDR2 SNEGSKA (reference sequence). Between the trimmed V and J ends, which lost 3 bases and 8 bases, there was a span of 16 bases. This CDR3 reads CSARKGGTNEKLFF. The CDR3 nucleotides read TGCAGTGCTAGGAAAGGCGGAACGAACGAAAAACTGTTTTTT.

This clonotype was seen many times. The chain is built from TRBV11-2 and TRBJ1-6; 8 bases agree with TRBD1. In germline, CDR1 is SGHAT, CDR2 FQNNGV. The CDR3 totals 19 residues. The ends lost 5 bases at V and 8 bases at J; junction bases unmatched: 20. This chain's CDR3 is CASSQLGQGARSGYSPLHF. The CDR3 coding sequence is TGTGCCAGCAGCCAACTAGGGCAGGGGGCCCGATCAGGATATTCACCCCTCCACTTT.

This clonotype occurred many times. V is TRBV25-1 and J is TRBJ1-3; D remains ambiguous. Germline-derived CDR1 and CDR2 are MGHDK and SYGVNS. V lost 3 bases and J 0 bases, leaving 15 bases between the germline ends. The CDR3 sequence is 17 residues long. The CDR3 loop is CASSDGNGIYSGNTIYF. DNA of the CDR3: TGTGCCAGCAGTGATGGTAACGGTATTTACTCTGGAAACACCATATATTTT.

As to this clonotype: The junction departs from the called germline gene at one end, perhaps through a read error. The V and J genes are TRBV7-7 and TRBJ1-3; the D gene is possibly TRBD1 (6 bases). The germline gives CDR1 SSHAT, CDR2 FNYEAQ (reference sequence). This CDR3 comprises 15 residues. The CDR3 sequence: CASSPGHGLGNTIYF. CDR3 sequence (DNA): TGTGCTAGCAGCCCGGGACACGGGCTTGGAAACACCATATATTTT.

As for this clonotype: Being one base from a much bigger clone, this may be a read error. In DNA form, the CDR3 reads TGCGCCAGCGGCTTGGCGGGAAGGGGGGGAAGCACAGATACGCAGTATTTT. The encoded protein is CASGLAGRGGSTDTQYF. V and J are TRBV5-1 and TRBJ2-3, with D possibly being TRBD2 (7 bases). This CDR3 has 17 amino acids. Per germline, CDR1 SGHRS and CDR2 YFSETQ.

The chain is built from TRBV24-1 and TRBJ2-1; 7 bases align to TRBD1. Germline values: CDR1 KGHDR, CDR2 SFDVKD. V trimming: 5 bases; J trimming: 9 bases; junction bases outside the gene matches: 6. The CDR3 runs 13 residues. The CDR3 DNA is TGTGCCACCAGTGGGAAGGGGGCCCCTGAGCAGTTCTTC. Its translation: CATSGKGAPEQFF.

The rearrangement joins TRBV19 to TRBJ1-1; possibly TRBD1 for D (5 bases). V dropped 2 bases and J dropped 4 bases, with 8 bases sitting between them. The germline CDR1 and CDR2 sequences are LNHDA and SQIVND (reference sequence). The CDR3 is 13 amino acids. CDR3 in amino acids: CASSIHGGTEAFF. In DNA, the CDR3 is TGTGCCAGTAGTATACATGGGGGCACTGAAGCTTTCTTT.

The sample holds a few counts of this clonotype. The rearrangement uses TRBV27 and TRBJ2-3, with D unclear. V was cut by 1 base and J by 3 bases, with 11 bases left in between. Germline lookup yields CDR1 MNHEY and CDR2 SMNVEV (reference sequence). The CDR3 runs 15 residues. The CDR3 nucleotides are TGTGCCAGCAGTTTATTAGGAAGGGCGACAGATACGCAGTATTTT. It yields the protein CASSLLGRATDTQYF.

In its sample, this clonotype was seen a few times. The rearrangement uses TRBV6-6 and TRBJ2-2, with no clear D. Trimming shortened V by 0 bases and J by 0 bases, and 14 bases separated the two germline ends. The CDR3 has 18 amino acids. The germline CDR1 and CDR2 sequences are MNHNY and SVGAGI (reference sequence). CDR3 loop: CASSYSRWYTPNTGELFF. The DNA for the CDR3 is TGTGCCAGCAGTTACTCTCGTTGGTACACCCCGAACACCGGGGAGCTGTTTTTT.

The rearrangement joins TRBV7-9 to TRBJ2-7; D may be TRBD1 or TRBD2 (6 bases each). The CDR3 contains 17 residues. V was pared by 1 base and J by 4 bases, with 20 bases between. Germline assignment: CDR1 SEHNR and CDR2 FQNEAQ (reference sequence). In nucleotides, the CDR3 is TGTGCCAGCAGCTTAGTGATTACGGGGGCGAAGAGTTACGAGCAGTACTTC. This gives the protein CASSLVITGAKSYEQYF.

The genes are TRBV19 and TRBJ1-1; D remains ambiguous. V lost 3 bases and J 1 base, leaving 9 bases between the germline ends. The germline V gene has CDR1 LNHDA and CDR2 SQIVND (reference sequence). This CDR3 comprises 14 residues. The CDR3 here is CASSMYIRNTEAFF. The CDR3 nucleotides are TGTGCCAGTAGTATGTACATTAGGAACACTGAAGCTTTCTTT.

This clonotype was seen repeatedly, ten times or more. The rearrangement uses TRBV12-3 or TRBV12-4 and TRBJ2-2; the D gene is possibly TRBD2 (6 bases). Trimming took 5 bases from V and 3 from J, leaving 10 bases between them. The CDR3 has 14 residues. CDR3 DNA sequence: TGTGCCAGCAGTCGGGACTCTTACACCGGGGAGCTGTTTTTT. It translates to CASSRDSYTGELFF.

This clonotype was counted ten times or more. The CDR3 loop is CAIRRGGEDTEAFF. The CDR3 nucleotides are TGTGCCATCAGGCGAGGGGGCGAGGACACTGAAGCTTTCTTT. V is TRBV10-3 and J is TRBJ1-1; 7 nucleotides line up with TRBD1. Germline V lookup: CDR1 ENHRY, CDR2 SYGVKD. V lost 6 bases to trimming and J lost 3 bases; unmatched junction nucleotides: 7. This CDR3 is built from 14 residues.